This is a list of T cell receptor beta chains from one sample in a study of blood T cell repertoires in COVID-19. The table came from immunoSEQ multiplex PCR; TCRdb's copy has only in-frame clones and leaves some out. The profile shows about 280,000 clones, around 90% of them singletons. The specimen was peripheral blood. These TCRs come from a man aged 50 or older with acute or convalescent COVID-19. Each CDR3 is given with its conserved first and last residue. Each record gives: D gene, J gene, V gene, clone size, CDR3 DNA, CDR3 protein. The D gene is left open where the match is weak. Expanded clones are given a class, and other clones once, few, many or no size at all.

-	TRBJ1-5	TRBV10-2	-	TGCGCCAGCAGTCAGTTGGGGGCCGGTCAGCCCCAGCATTTT	CASSQLGAGQPQHF
-	TRBJ1-6	TRBV4-1	-	TGCGCCAGCAGCCAAGACAGAACCTCCTATAATTCACCCCTCCACTTT	CASSQDRTSYNSPLHF
TRBD1	TRBJ2-5	TRBV11-2	-	TGTGCCAGCAGCTTAGCCCCGACAGGGGGCCAAGAGACCCAGTACTTC	CASSLAPTGGQETQYF
-	TRBJ1-2	TRBV10-2	-	TGCGCCAGCAGGCCCAGGGTAGGCTATGGCTACACCTTC	CASRPRVGYGYTF
-	TRBJ1-4	TRBV3-1/TRBV3-2	once	TGTGCCAGCCGGCGGGGGGCGGTCGAAAAACTGTTTTTT	CASRRGAVEKLFF
-	TRBJ1-2	TRBV5-8	once	TGTGCCAGCAGCTTTAGACCCCCAGCGGGCTACACCTTC	CASSFRPPAGYTF
TRBD1	TRBJ2-5	TRBV5-1	once	TGCGCCAGCAGCTTGGGAAACAGGGGACAAGAGACCCAGTACTTC	CASSLGNRGQETQYF
TRBD1	TRBJ1-2	TRBV19	-	TGTGCCAGTAGTCCCCTGGTACAGGGGAACTATGGCTACACCTTC	CASSPLVQGNYGYTF
-	TRBJ2-3	TRBV7-9	-	TGTGCCAGCAGCTTAGGGGTCGCGGGTGAGGCAAGGGGCACAGATACGCAGTATTTT	CASSLGVAGEARGTDTQYF
-	TRBJ2-5	TRBV6-5	-	TGTGCCAGCAGTTACGGAGGGGGGGCGGTTAAGACCCAGTACTTC	CASSYGGGAVKTQYF
-	TRBJ2-1	TRBV12-3/TRBV12-4	-	TGTGCCAGCAGTTTAGTAATGGCTGATGAGCAGTTCTTC	CASSLVMADEQFF
TRBD1	TRBJ1-5	TRBV5-1	-	TGCGCCAGCAGCATTGGTAGGGGGCTTAATCAGCCCCAGCATTTT	CASSIGRGLNQPQHF
-	TRBJ1-1	TRBV5-1	once	TGCGCCAGCAGCTTGACGGGTAAGAACACTGAAGCTTTCTTT	CASSLTGKNTEAFF
-	TRBJ2-3	TRBV4-1	few	TGCGCCAGCAGCCAAGTGATAGCACCAGATACGCAGTATTTT	CASSQVIAPDTQYF
-	TRBJ2-2	TRBV5-1	-	TGCGCCAGCAGCTCAGGGGGGCTGGACACCGGGGAGCTGTTTTTT	CASSSGGLDTGELFF
-	TRBJ2-1	TRBV9	once	TGTGCCAGCAGCGTAGGTGGGGGGTCCTTGATCAATGAGCAGTTCTTC	CASSVGGGSLINEQFF
-	TRBJ2-3	TRBV5-4	-	TGTGCCAGCAGACTCGACACGGGCACAGATACGCAGTATTTT	CASRLDTGTDTQYF
-	TRBJ2-3	TRBV9	-	TGTGCCAGCAGCGCGGAGTACGGGGGCACAGATACGCAGTATTTT	CASSAEYGGTDTQYF